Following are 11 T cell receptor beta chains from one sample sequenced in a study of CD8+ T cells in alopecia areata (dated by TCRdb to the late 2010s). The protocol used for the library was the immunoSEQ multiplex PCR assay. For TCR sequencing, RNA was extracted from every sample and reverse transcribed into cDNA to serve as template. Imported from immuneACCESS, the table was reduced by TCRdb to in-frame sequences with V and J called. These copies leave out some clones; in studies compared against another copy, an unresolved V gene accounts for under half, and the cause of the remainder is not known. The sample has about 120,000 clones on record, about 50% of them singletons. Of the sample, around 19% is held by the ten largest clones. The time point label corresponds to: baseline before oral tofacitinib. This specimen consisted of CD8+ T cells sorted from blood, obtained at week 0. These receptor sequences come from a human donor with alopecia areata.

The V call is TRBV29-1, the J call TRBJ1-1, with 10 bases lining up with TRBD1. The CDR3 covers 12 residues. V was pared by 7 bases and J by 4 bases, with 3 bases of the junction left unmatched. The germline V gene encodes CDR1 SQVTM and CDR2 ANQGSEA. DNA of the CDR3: TGCAGCGCACGACAGGGGGCCACTGAAGCTTTCTTT. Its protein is CSARQGATEAFF.

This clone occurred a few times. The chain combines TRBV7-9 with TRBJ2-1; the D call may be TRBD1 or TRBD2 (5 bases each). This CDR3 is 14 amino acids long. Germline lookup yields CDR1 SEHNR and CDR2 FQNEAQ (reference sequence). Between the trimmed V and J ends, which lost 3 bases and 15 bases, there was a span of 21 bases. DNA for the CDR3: TGTGCCAGCAGCTTGAGGGTCGGGCAGGGCGACGCGTTCTTC. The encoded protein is CASSLRVGQGDAFF.

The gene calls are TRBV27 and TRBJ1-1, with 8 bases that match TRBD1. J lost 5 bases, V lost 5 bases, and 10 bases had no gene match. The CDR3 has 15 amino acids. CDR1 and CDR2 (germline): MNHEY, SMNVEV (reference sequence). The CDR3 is CASSLIGQGQTEAFF. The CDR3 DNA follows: TGTGCCAGCAGTCTAATTGGACAGGGTCAAACTGAAGCTTTCTTT.

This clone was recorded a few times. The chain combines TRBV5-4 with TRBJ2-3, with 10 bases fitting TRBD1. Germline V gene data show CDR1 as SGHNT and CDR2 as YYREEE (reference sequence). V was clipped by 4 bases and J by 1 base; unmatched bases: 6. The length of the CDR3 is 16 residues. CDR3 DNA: TGTGCCAGCAGCCCACAGGGGACAGGGGGCACAGATACGCAGTATTTT. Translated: CASSPQGTGGTDTQYF. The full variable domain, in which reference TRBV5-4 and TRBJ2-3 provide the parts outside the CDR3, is ETGVTQSPTHLIKTRGQQVTLRCSSQSGHNTVSWYQQALGQGPQFIFQYYREEENGRGNFPPRFSGLQFPNYSSELNVNALELDDSALYLCASSPQGTGGTDTQYFGPGTRLTVL.

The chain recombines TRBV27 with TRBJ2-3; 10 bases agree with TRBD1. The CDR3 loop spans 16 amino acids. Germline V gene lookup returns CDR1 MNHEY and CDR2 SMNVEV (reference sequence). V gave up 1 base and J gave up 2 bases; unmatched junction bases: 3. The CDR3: CASSLWTGGITDTQYF. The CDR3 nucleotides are TGTGCCAGCAGTTTATGGACAGGGGGAATCACAGATACGCAGTATTTT.

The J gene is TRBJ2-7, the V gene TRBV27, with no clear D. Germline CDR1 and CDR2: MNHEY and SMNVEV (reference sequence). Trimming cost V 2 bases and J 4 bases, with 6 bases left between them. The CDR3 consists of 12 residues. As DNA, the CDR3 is TGTGCCAGCAGTTTAACCGGTTACGAGCAGTACTTC. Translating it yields CASSLTGYEQYF.

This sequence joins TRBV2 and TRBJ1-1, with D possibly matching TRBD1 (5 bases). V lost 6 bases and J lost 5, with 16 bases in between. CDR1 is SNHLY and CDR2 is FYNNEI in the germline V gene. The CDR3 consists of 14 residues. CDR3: CASSATGENTEAFF. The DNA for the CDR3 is TGTGCCAGCAGCGCCACGGGGGAAAATACTGAAGCTTTCTTT.

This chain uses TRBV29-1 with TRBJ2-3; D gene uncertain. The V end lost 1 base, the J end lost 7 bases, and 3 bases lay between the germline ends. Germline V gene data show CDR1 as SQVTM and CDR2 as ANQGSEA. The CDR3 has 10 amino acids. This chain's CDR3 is CSVEGNTQYF. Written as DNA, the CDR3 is TGCAGCGTTGAAGGAAATACGCAGTATTTT.

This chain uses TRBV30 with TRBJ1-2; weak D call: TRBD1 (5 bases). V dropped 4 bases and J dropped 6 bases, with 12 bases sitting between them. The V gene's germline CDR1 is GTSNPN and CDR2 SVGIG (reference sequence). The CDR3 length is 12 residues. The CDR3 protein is CAWTTGVDGYTF. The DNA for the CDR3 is TGTGCCTGGACTACAGGAGTTGATGGCTACACCTTC.

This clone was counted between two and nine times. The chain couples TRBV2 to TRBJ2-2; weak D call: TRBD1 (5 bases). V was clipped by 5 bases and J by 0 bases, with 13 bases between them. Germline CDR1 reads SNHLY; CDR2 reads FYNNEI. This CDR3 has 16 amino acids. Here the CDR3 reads CASSTPQGANTGELFF. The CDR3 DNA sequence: TGTGCCAGCAGTACCCCCCAGGGTGCGAACACCGGGGAGCTGTTTTTT.

CDR3 nucleotide sequence: TGTGCCAGCAGCTTGGGGGGAGTGGGAGAGACCCAGTACTTC. It is translated as CASSLGGVGETQYF. The V gene is TRBV5-6, the J gene TRBJ2-5, with D possibly matching TRBD2 (5 bases). The CDR3 spans 14 residues. Germline V gives CDR1 SGHDT, CDR2 YYEEEE. Deletions cut 0 bases from V and 4 bases from J, with 10 bases between.